This TCR beta chain was found in a study of tumour-infiltrating T cells in Burkitt lymphoma (dated by TCRdb to 2020 to 2021). Background on the whole study: All epidemiological subtypes of Burkitt lymphoma were represented among the 80 or so patients who made up the cohort. TCR repertoire data were compared against clinical outcome, and productive clonality predicted overall survival and progression-free survival independently of established prognostic factors such as age at diagnosis. The paper as a whole reports these results and caveats: Numerous Burkitt lymphoma patients were found to share several public clonotypes, a finding suggesting shared tumour neoantigen selection that is absent from diffuse large B-cell lymphoma.

The junction shows trimming of 0 bases on V and 1 base on J, plus 10 bases between the germline ends. The germline V gene (reference sequence) gives CDR1 as SGHNT and CDR2 as YYREEE. The CDR3 spans 15 residues, from the cysteine through the phenylalanine. Only CDR3 DNA is held: 45 bases, read in frame from base 1. Library generation was performed with the immunoSEQ multiplex PCR assay. Entries here come from immuneACCESS through TCRdb and include only in-frame sequences with V and J called. Some clones fail to appear in such tables; in the studies checked, an unresolved V gene covers under half of the shortfall, and the cause of the remainder is unknown. Recorded for this sample are around 48,000 clones; 31% of them occurred a single time. The ten biggest clones cover under 3.5% of the sample. This clone was seen only a few times. It has no known antigen specificity. Base-call qualities are not available, and no considerably larger clone is one nucleotide away.

This TCR came from a human donor with Burkitt lymphoma. Recombination connected TRBV5-4 to TRBJ1-1, with no confidently assigned D gene. The sequencing sample was made of tumor tissue. The sequence in DNA is TGTGCCAGCAGCTTGGCCGGAGGCCAGAACACTGAAGCTTTCTTT. Its protein is CASSLAGGQNTEAFF.